These T cell receptor beta chains were read from a single sample in a study of blood T cell repertoires in COVID-19. Profiled with immunoSEQ multiplex PCR; TCRdb holds only in-frame clones, not every one. The sample has fewer than 600,000 clones, approximately 87% seen once. Sequenced sample: PBMCs or T cells enriched from blood (not recorded which). The receptors here all came from a woman aged 40-49 years who had recovered from COVID-19. Both conserved end residues are part of each CDR3. The order of the fields is J gene, V gene, clone size, D gene, CDR3 DNA, CDR3 protein. D genes are given only for firm matches. Clone size appears in some rows only: once, few, many, or a class for an expanded clone.

J: TRBJ1-2; V: TRBV27; size: -; D: TRBD1; DNA: TGTGCCAGCAGTGCGGGACAGGGAACGAGTGGCTACACCTTC; CDR3: CASSAGQGTSGYTF
J: TRBJ2-1; V: TRBV5-8; size: -; D: -; DNA: TGTGCCAGCAGCTTCAGGGTTGGGTCCTACAATGAGCAGTTCTTC; CDR3: CASSFRVGSYNEQFF
J: TRBJ2-1; V: TRBV19; size: -; D: TRBD1; DNA: TGTGCCAGTAGTTCCGGGACAGGGCCTTACAATGAGCAGTTCTTC; CDR3: CASSSGTGPYNEQFF
J: TRBJ1-1; V: TRBV29-1; size: -; D: -; DNA: TGCAGCGTCTCGGGAATCCTAATTGAAGCTTTCTTT; CDR3: CSVSGILIEAFF
J: TRBJ1-2; V: TRBV10-3; size: few; D: -; DNA: TGTGCCATCAGTGTGGCAGTTACTAACTATGGCTACACCTTC; CDR3: CAISVAVTNYGYTF
J: TRBJ2-2; V: TRBV5-6; size: -; D: TRBD1; DNA: TGTGCCAGCAGCCCAGGGACAGAATACACCGGGGAGCTGTTTTTT; CDR3: CASSPGTEYTGELFF
J: TRBJ2-2; V: TRBV12-3/TRBV12-4; size: -; D: -; DNA: TGTGCCAGCAGGACAGCGAACACCGGGGAGCTGTTTTTT; CDR3: CASRTANTGELFF
J: TRBJ1-5; V: TRBV6-6; size: -; D: -; DNA: TGTGCCAGCAGTCCCTTTCAGGGAGGGGAAGCAAATCAGCCCCAGCATTTT; CDR3: CASSPFQGGEANQPQHF
J: TRBJ2-1; V: TRBV21-1; size: once; D: -; DNA: TGTGCCAGCAGCAAAAAAGTTCGTCCCGGACTCTACAATGAGCAGTTCTTC; CDR3: CASSKKVRPGLYNEQFF
J: TRBJ2-7; V: TRBV10-3; size: few; D: TRBD2; DNA: TGTGCCATCAGTGAGTCATGGAGCGGGAGGATCACCTACGAGCAGTACTTC; CDR3: CAISESWSGRITYEQYF
J: TRBJ1-1; V: TRBV13; size: -; D: -; DNA: TGTGCCAGCAGCCGCAATCGGGGGATTGGGACTGAAGCTTTCTTT; CDR3: CASSRNRGIGTEAFF
J: TRBJ2-1; V: TRBV27; size: -; D: -; DNA: TGTGCCAGCAGTTTATCGGGGGGAGCGTACAATGAGCAGTTCTTC; CDR3: CASSLSGGAYNEQFF
J: TRBJ2-2; V: TRBV3-1/TRBV3-2; size: -; D: -; DNA: TGTGCCAGCAGCCAAGAGACCGCGGACACCGGGGAGCTGTTTTTT; CDR3: CASSQETADTGELFF
J: TRBJ1-4; V: TRBV4-3; size: few; D: -; DNA: TGCGCCAGCAGCCAAGATGAGGCCGGAGCTAATGAAAAACTGTTTTTT; CDR3: CASSQDEAGANEKLFF
J: TRBJ2-3; V: TRBV23-1; size: -; D: -; DNA: TGCGCCAGCAGTCAATTCATGGACATCCCTTCCACAGATACGCAGTATTTT; CDR3: CASSQFMDIPSTDTQYF
J: TRBJ2-5; V: TRBV7-9; size: -; D: TRBD2; DNA: TGTGCCAGCAATAGCGGGAGGGCCACAAAGACCCAGTACTTC; CDR3: CASNSGRATKTQYF
J: TRBJ2-1; V: TRBV19; size: few; D: -; DNA: TGTGCCAGTGCTGGGGACAAGAATATCTTC; CDR3: CASAGDKNIF
J: TRBJ1-2; V: TRBV9; size: -; D: TRBD1; DNA: TGTGCCAGCAGCCAGGGGCAGGGGGCCCTCTACACCTTC; CDR3: CASSQGQGALYTF
J: TRBJ2-1; V: TRBV11-3; size: -; D: TRBD1; DNA: TGTGCCAGCAGCTTAGATGGCGCGCCAGGGGGCAGTGAGCAGTTCTTC; CDR3: CASSLDGAPGGSEQFF
J: TRBJ1-1; V: TRBV18; size: -; D: TRBD1; DNA: TGTGCCAGCTCACCATCCTACAGGGGTACTGAAGCTTTCTTT; CDR3: CASSPSYRGTEAFF
J: TRBJ1-5; V: TRBV6-5; size: -; D: -; DNA: TGTGCCAGCAGTCAGGGTTACAGCAGCAATCAGCCCCAGCATTTT; CDR3: CASSQGYSSNQPQHF
J: TRBJ2-7; V: TRBV11-2; size: -; D: TRBD2; DNA: TGTGCCAGCAGCCTTTGGACTAGCGGCTCCTACGAGCAGTACTTC; CDR3: CASSLWTSGSYEQYF
J: TRBJ1-1; V: TRBV2; size: -; D: -; DNA: TGTGCCAGCAGTGACCCAGGTTCGAACACTGAAGCTTTCTTT; CDR3: CASSDPGSNTEAFF
J: TRBJ2-7; V: TRBV11-3; size: -; D: -; DNA: TGTGCCAGCAGCCTAAGGACAGATACGGGCGAGCAGTACTTC; CDR3: CASSLRTDTGEQYF
J: TRBJ2-1; V: TRBV2; size: -; D: TRBD2; DNA: TGTGCCAGCAGCGAACCTAGCGGCGGGGGGCCTAATGAGCAGTTCTTC; CDR3: CASSEPSGGGPNEQFF
J: TRBJ2-5; V: TRBV27; size: -; D: TRBD2; DNA: TGTGCCAGCGGACTAGCGGGAGGGCCGGAGACCCAGTACTTC; CDR3: CASGLAGGPETQYF
J: TRBJ2-1; V: TRBV25-1; size: -; D: -; DNA: TGTGCCAGCAGTGAATATTCCAGCGGATCCTACAATGAGCAGTTCTTC; CDR3: CASSEYSSGSYNEQFF
J: TRBJ1-2; V: TRBV24-1; size: -; D: TRBD1; DNA: TGTGCCACCAGTGATCGACAGGGCTTTAACTATGGCTACACCTTC; CDR3: CATSDRQGFNYGYTF
J: TRBJ2-7; V: TRBV10-3; size: -; D: -; DNA: TGTGCCATCAGTCCGGGACTGGATAACGAGCAGTACTTC; CDR3: CAISPGLDNEQYF
J: TRBJ1-4; V: TRBV3-1/TRBV3-2; size: -; D: -; DNA: TGTGCCAGCAGCCAAGAGTCCCCCTATGATGAAAAACTGTTTTTT; CDR3: CASSQESPYDEKLFF
J: TRBJ1-5; V: TRBV5-1; size: -; D: TRBD1; DNA: TGCGCCAGCAGCACCGGCCCGGGACAGGACAATCAGCCCCAGCATTTT; CDR3: CASSTGPGQDNQPQHF
J: TRBJ1-1; V: TRBV29-1; size: -; D: TRBD1; DNA: TGCAGCGCCAACCGCGGGACAGCATTCACTGAAGCTTTCTTT; CDR3: CSANRGTAFTEAFF
J: TRBJ1-1; V: TRBV6-5; size: -; D: -; DNA: TGTGCCAGCAGTTATGGGCAGGCGAACACTGAAGCTTTCTTT; CDR3: CASSYGQANTEAFF
J: TRBJ2-4; V: TRBV19; size: -; D: TRBD2; DNA: TGTGCCAGTAGTATAAGGACTAGCTTGCTAAACATTCAGTACTTC; CDR3: CASSIRTSLLNIQYF
J: TRBJ1-1; V: TRBV11-3; size: -; D: -; DNA: TGTGCCAGCAGCCAACCAGGAAACACTGAAGCTTTCTTT; CDR3: CASSQPGNTEAFF
J: TRBJ1-2; V: TRBV29-1; size: many; D: TRBD1; DNA: TGCAGCGTGTCCGGGACAGGGGGCCGTGGCTACACCTTC; CDR3: CSVSGTGGRGYTF
J: TRBJ1-1; V: TRBV5-6; size: -; D: TRBD1; DNA: TGTGCCAGCAGCTCGGACAGGCTGAACACTGAAGCTTTCTTT; CDR3: CASSSDRLNTEAFF
J: TRBJ1-1; V: TRBV15; size: -; D: -; DNA: TGTGCCACCAGCAGAGTCCAGGGGAACACTGAAGCTTTCTTT; CDR3: CATSRVQGNTEAFF
J: TRBJ1-6; V: TRBV28; size: -; D: -; DNA: TGTGCCAGCAGCGCGGGTGGAGGGAATTCACCCCTCCACTTT; CDR3: CASSAGGGNSPLHF
J: TRBJ1-1; V: TRBV28; size: -; D: -; DNA: TGTGCCAGCAGTTTAAGGGGTATGAACACTGAAGCTTTCTTT; CDR3: CASSLRGMNTEAFF
J: TRBJ2-7; V: TRBV13; size: -; D: TRBD1; DNA: TGTGCCAGCAGCCCGGGTGGGACAGGGGTGGACGAGCAGTACTTC; CDR3: CASSPGGTGVDEQYF
J: TRBJ2-2; V: TRBV11-2; size: once; D: -; DNA: TGTGCCAGCAGCGCCAGTCTTGATACCGGGGAGCTGTTTTTT; CDR3: CASSASLDTGELFF
J: TRBJ2-1; V: TRBV4-2; size: -; D: -; DNA: TGTGCCAGCAGCCAAGATGGCGGGCTTGAGCAGTTCTTC; CDR3: CASSQDGGLEQFF
J: TRBJ1-1; V: TRBV19; size: once; D: TRBD1; DNA: TGTGCCAGTAGTAAAGACAGGGGGAACACTGAAGCTTTCTTT; CDR3: CASSKDRGNTEAFF
J: TRBJ1-2; V: TRBV7-9; size: -; D: -; DNA: TGTGCCAGCAGCTTAGTCGGGGATGGCTACACCTTC; CDR3: CASSLVGDGYTF
J: TRBJ1-4; V: TRBV11-3; size: -; D: -; DNA: TGTGCCAGCAGCTACTCGAAGGAAAAACTGTTTTTT; CDR3: CASSYSKEKLFF
J: TRBJ1-3; V: TRBV9; size: -; D: TRBD1; DNA: TGTGCCAGCAGCCCCGGGACAGGGGCGAGCTCTGGAAACACCATATATTTT; CDR3: CASSPGTGASSGNTIYF
J: TRBJ2-2; V: TRBV7-6; size: once; D: TRBD2; DNA: TGTGCCAGCAGCCCAAACCCAAAGACTAGCGGGTACACCGGGGAGCTGTTTTTT; CDR3: CASSPNPKTSGYTGELFF
J: TRBJ2-1; V: TRBV5-1; size: -; D: TRBD2; DNA: TGCGCCAGCAGAGATCTAGCGGGAGGGTCCTACAATGAGCAGTTCTTC; CDR3: CASRDLAGGSYNEQFF
J: TRBJ1-1; V: TRBV11-3; size: -; D: -; DNA: TGTGCCAGCGGCACAGGTATGAGCACTGAAGCTTTCTTT; CDR3: CASGTGMSTEAFF
J: TRBJ2-7; V: TRBV5-1; size: -; D: -; DNA: TGCGCCAGCAGCTTGGCCCCAGGGGGGAGTGGGGCTTCCTACGAGCAGTACTTC; CDR3: CASSLAPGGSGASYEQYF
J: TRBJ2-7; V: TRBV19; size: -; D: -; DNA: TGTGCCAGTAGTTCGGTACGGGAGAGGGCCTACGAGCAGTACTTC; CDR3: CASSSVRERAYEQYF
J: TRBJ2-2; V: TRBV27; size: -; D: -; DNA: TGTGCCAGCAGTTTATCGGCGGGGTTGTACACCGGGGAGCTGTTTTTT; CDR3: CASSLSAGLYTGELFF
J: TRBJ1-6; V: TRBV3-1/TRBV3-2; size: -; D: -; DNA: TGTGCCAGCAGCAACCCGACAAAGGAAAATTCACCCCTCCACTTT; CDR3: CASSNPTKENSPLHF
J: TRBJ2-3; V: TRBV5-1; size: -; D: -; DNA: TGCGCCAGCAGCCTGGGGGGCGCTGCCACTAGCACAGATACGCAGTATTTT; CDR3: CASSLGGAATSTDTQYF